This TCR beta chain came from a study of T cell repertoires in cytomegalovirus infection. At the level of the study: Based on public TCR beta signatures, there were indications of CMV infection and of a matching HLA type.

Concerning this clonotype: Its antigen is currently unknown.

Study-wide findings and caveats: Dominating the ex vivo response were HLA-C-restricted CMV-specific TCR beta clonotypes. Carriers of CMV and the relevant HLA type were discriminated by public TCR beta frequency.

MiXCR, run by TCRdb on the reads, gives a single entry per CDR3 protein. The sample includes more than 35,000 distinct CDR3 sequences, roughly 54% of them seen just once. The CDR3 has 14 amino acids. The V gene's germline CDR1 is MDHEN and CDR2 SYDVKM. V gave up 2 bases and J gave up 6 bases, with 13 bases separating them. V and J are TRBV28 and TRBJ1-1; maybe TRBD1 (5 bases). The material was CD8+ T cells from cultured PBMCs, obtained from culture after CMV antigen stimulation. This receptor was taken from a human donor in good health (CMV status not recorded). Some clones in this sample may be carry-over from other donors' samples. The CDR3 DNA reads TGTGCCAGCAGTTTAGCGGGGGGGATGTCTGAAGCTTTCTTT. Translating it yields CASSLAGGMSEAFF. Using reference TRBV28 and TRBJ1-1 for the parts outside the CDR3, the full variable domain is DVKVTQSSRYLVKRTGEKVFLECVQDMDHENMFWYRQDPGLGLRLIYFSYDVKMKEKGDIPEGYSVSREKKERFSLILESASTNQTSMYLCASSLAGGMSEAFFGQGTRLTVV.